The 13 T cell receptor beta chains presented below share a single source sample, sequenced in a study of PD-1 blockade in classical Hodgkin lymphoma. Each patient's relapse followed autologous stem cell transplantation, and brentuximab vedotin exposure varied. Thawed PBMCs were the source of CD4+ T cells, purified by magnetic negative selection. Sequencing used immunoSEQ multiplex PCR; TCRdb keeps in-frame clones, though not all of them. The repertoire consists of about 29,000 clones, with approximately 85% occurring once and the leading ten covering around 2.4%. The sequencing here drew on CD4+ T cells from blood, taken at baseline. These receptors came from a human donor with classical Hodgkin lymphoma.

The chain recombines TRBV5-1 with TRBJ2-5; 11 bases agree with TRBD2. After removal of 1 base from V and 5 bases from J, the junction contained 10 bases not matched to a gene. There are 17 residues in the CDR3. Germline V lookup: CDR1 SGHRS, CDR2 YFSETQ. The CDR3 DNA is TGCGCCAGCAGCTTGAAACTAGCGGGAGTATTCGGGGAGACCCAGTACTTC. Protein: CASSLKLAGVFGETQYF.

The rearrangement joins TRBV7-2 to TRBJ1-2; D perhaps matches TRBD1 (5 bases). Germline CDR1 SGHTA, CDR2 FQGNSA. The CDR3 spans 14 residues. V lost 4 bases, J lost 8 bases, and 17 bases lay in between. Here the CDR3 DNA reads TGTGCCAGCAGCTCGGGACCGAGTGGGCAAGGCTACACCTTC. Its translation: CASSSGPSGQGYTF.

The V gene is TRBV28, the J gene TRBJ1-1, with TRBD1 matching 10 bases. Trimming at V came to 5 bases and at J to 7 bases, leaving 7 bases not matched to a gene. Germline values: CDR1 MDHEN, CDR2 SYDVKM. The CDR3 is 14 residues long. CDR3 bases: TGTGCCAGCAGTCCGGGACAGGGGTTCGTTGAAGCTTTCTTT. Translation gives CASSPGQGFVEAFF.

V gene TRBV18 combines with J gene TRBJ1-4, with no clear D. Per germline, CDR1 KGHSH and CDR2 LQKENI. V dropped 3 bases and J dropped 7 bases, with 9 bases sitting between them. The CDR3 has 13 amino acids. CDR3 nucleotides: TGTGCCAGCTCACCGGGTCGGACTGAAAAACTGTTTTTT. This sequence encodes CASSPGRTEKLFF.

The V gene is TRBV7-9, the J gene TRBJ2-7, with a weak D call TRBD2 (5 bases). Trimming shortened V by 5 bases and J by 3 bases, and 17 bases separated the two germline ends. Germline V lookup: CDR1 SEHNR, CDR2 FQNEAQ (reference sequence). CDR3 length: 15 amino acids. This chain's CDR3 is CASSPGYRGVYEQYF. The CDR3 DNA follows: TGTGCCAGCAGCCCGGGGTACCGCGGTGTCTACGAGCAGTACTTC.

The chain joins TRBV28 to TRBJ2-7; perhaps TRBD2 as D (6 bases). From germline, CDR1 is MDHEN and CDR2 SYDVKM. The V gene lost 4 bases and the J gene lost 0 bases, with 13 bases spanning the gap. This CDR3 contains 15 residues. Here the CDR3 reads CASSSPGLFSYEQYF. The CDR3 nucleotides are TGTGCCAGCAGTTCCCCGGGACTCTTCTCCTACGAGCAGTACTTC.

CDR3 loop: CASSLQGVNQPQHF. Written as DNA, the CDR3 is TGTGCCAGCAGCTTGCAAGGGGTGAATCAGCCCCAGCATTTT. This chain links TRBV5-6 with TRBJ1-5; possibly TRBD1 for D (5 bases). Germline V gene sequence: CDR1 SGHDT, CDR2 YYEEEE. V was pared by 1 base and J by 4 bases, with 9 bases between. This CDR3 comprises 14 residues.

V gene TRBV7-2 combines with J gene TRBJ1-1, with D unclear. CDR1 SGHTA and CDR2 FQGNSA come from the germline V gene. There are 15 residues in the CDR3. With 6 bases removed from V and 4 bases from J, the gap between germline ends came to 18 bases. CDR3 in DNA: TGTGCCAGCAGGAAGGAAAGATCCGGAGCCACTGAAGCTTTCTTT. Protein product: CASRKERSGATEAFF.

This clone has a single count. The chain uses TRBV2 and TRBJ2-5, with 11 bases aligning to TRBD1. Germline V CDR1 and CDR2: SNHLY, FYNNEI. This CDR3 is built from 14 residues. V shed 6 bases, J shed 7 bases, and the junction held 7 bases outside the gene matches. The CDR3 region has the DNA TGTGCCAGCAGCGGACAGGGGGCGAGGGTGACCCAGTACTTC. This gives the protein CASSGQGARVTQYF.

In this sample, this clone turned up once. The gene calls are TRBV5-1 and TRBJ2-3; D may be TRBD1 (6 bases). Per the germline V gene, CDR1 is SGHRS and CDR2 is YFSETQ. Trimming removed 3 bases at V and 2 bases at J, with 10 bases between. This CDR3 has 14 residues. CDR3 nucleotides: TGCGCCAGCAGCTACGGACAGATCACAGATACGCAGTATTTT. Amino acid sequence: CASSYGQITDTQYF.

V usage is TRBV7-5 and J usage is TRBJ1-1. TRBV7-5 is a listed pseudogene. The CDR3 contains 16 residues. CDR3 nucleotides: TGTGTCAGAAGCTTAGTCGGCACAGTGGGGGTGACTGAAGCTTTCTTT. It translates to CVRSLVGTVGVTEAFF.

Comments on this clone: The junction shows a germline mismatch at one end, possibly a read error. J is TRBJ1-1 and V is TRBV6-4; D is unresolved. The germline CDR1 and CDR2 sequences are MRHNA and SNTAGT. This CDR3 has 12 amino acids. CDR3 bases: TGTGCCGCACAATCCAGATCTACATTAGGGCCTTTT. This sequence encodes CAAQSRSTLGPF.

The chain employs TRBV7-2 and TRBJ1-6; D unresolved. The CDR3 has 14 amino acids. Germline loops: CDR1 SGHTA, CDR2 FQGNSA. V dropped 5 bases and J dropped 7 bases, with 12 bases sitting between them. The CDR3 nucleotides are TGTGCCAGCAGCACACGGACTGCAAATTCACCCCTCCACTTT. Translating gives CASSTRTANSPLHF.